A single sample gave rise to the 12 T cell receptor beta chains below, sequenced in a study of blood T cell repertoires in COVID-19 (dated by TCRdb to 2018 to 2020). Library method: the immunoSEQ multiplex PCR assay. In its TCRdb copy, this immuneACCESS table keeps in-frame sequences only and misses some clones. Where compared with another copy, unresolved V genes explain less than half of these, and the others have no known cause. For this sample there are approximately 200,000 clones; 85% appear just once. The ten most abundant clones make up under 20% of the sample. The sequenced material came from PBMCs or T cells enriched from blood (not recorded which). The receptors were gathered from a man between 35 and 55 years old who had recovered from COVID-19.

The chain has TRBV28 and TRBJ2-7, with 10 bases identical to TRBD1. The CDR3 sequence is 14 residues long. Germline lookup yields CDR1 MDHEN and CDR2 SYDVKM. V lost 6 bases, J lost 4 bases, and 6 bases stayed unmatched. In DNA form, the CDR3 reads TGTGCCAGCAGGTCGGGGACAGGGGCATACGAGCAGTACTTC. It specifies CASRSGTGAYEQYF.

The gene calls are TRBV3-1 (or the pseudogene TRBV3-2) and TRBJ2-1; 14 nucleotides line up with TRBD2. The V gene end was trimmed by 6 bases and the J gene end by 0 bases; junction bases not matched to a gene: 4. CDR3 length equals 17 residues. CDR1 LGHDT and CDR2 YNNKEL come from the germline V gene (reference sequence). DNA for the CDR3: TGTGCCAGCAGGGGGACTAGCGGGAGTAGCTCCTACAATGAGCAGTTCTTC. It translates to CASRGTSGSSSYNEQFF.

V is TRBV10-3 and J is TRBJ2-7, with 11 bases fitting TRBD1. The trim removed 5 bases at V and 3 bases at J, leaving 3 bases unmatched. Germline assignment: CDR1 ENHRY and CDR2 SYGVKD. This CDR3 has 14 amino acids. The CDR3 loop reads CAISPGTGGYEQYF. The CDR3 DNA is TGTGCCATCAGTCCAGGGACAGGGGGCTACGAGCAGTACTTC.

This chain's CDR3 is CAIRDPKHETGDVNYGYTF. In DNA form, the CDR3 reads TGTGCCATCAGAGACCCCAAACATGAAACAGGTGACGTTAACTATGGCTACACCTTC. V and J are TRBV10-3 and TRBJ1-2; a weak D match, TRBD1 (5 bases). This CDR3 has 19 amino acids. Germline lookup yields CDR1 ENHRY and CDR2 SYGVKD. V lost 6 bases, J lost 1 base, and 27 bases lay in between.

The sample holds a few counts of this clone. V gene TRBV6-5 combines with J gene TRBJ1-1, with 8 positions matching TRBD1. Trimming removed 2 bases from V and 4 bases from J; junction bases left unmatched: 6. This CDR3 contains 15 residues. CDR1 and CDR2 from the germline V gene are MNHEY and SVGAGI. CDR3 in DNA: TGTGCCAGCAGTTACGGATGGACAGGGCTCACTGAAGCTTTCTTT. Translation: CASSYGWTGLTEAFF.

The rearrangement links TRBV14 to TRBJ1-3; 7 positions match TRBD1. V shed 0 bases and J 8 bases; nucleotides not matched to a gene: 10. This CDR3 is 16 amino acids long. Germline assignment: CDR1 SGHDN and CDR2 FVKESK. The CDR3 DNA follows: TGTGCCAGCAGCCAAGATTGGCAGGGGGGTGCGTACACCATATATTTT. It yields the protein CASSQDWQGGAYTIYF. The whole variable domain, remainder taken from reference TRBV14 and TRBJ1-3, is EAGVTQFPSHSVIEKGQTVTLRCDPISGHDNLYWYRRVMGKEIKFLLHFVKESKQDESGMPNNRFLAERTGGTYSTLKVQPAELEDSGVYFCASSQDWQGGAYTIYFGEGSWLTVV.

The V and J genes are TRBV28 and TRBJ1-1; perhaps TRBD1 as D (5 bases). The CDR3 spans 16 residues. V lost 6 bases and J lost 1, with 18 bases in between. Germline CDR1 is MDHEN and CDR2 is SYDVKM. The CDR3 reads CASRTSEGRRNTEAFF. The CDR3 DNA follows: TGTGCCAGCAGGACTAGTGAGGGGCGTCGGAACACTGAAGCTTTCTTT.

CDR3 nucleotide sequence: TGTGCCAGCAGCCCCCTTAACACCGGGGAGCTGTTTTTT. It translates to CASSPLNTGELFF. The chain carries TRBV4-2 and TRBJ2-2; no clear D gene. This CDR3 is built from 13 residues. The germline gives CDR1 LGHNA, CDR2 YNFKEQ. Trimming pared 4 bases from V and 2 bases from J, leaving 5 bases between.

The rearrangement joins TRBV6-1 to TRBJ1-1; 8 bases are shared with TRBD1. There are 15 residues in the CDR3. V lost 3 bases to trimming and J lost 3 bases; unmatched junction nucleotides: 6. Germline assignment: CDR1 MNHNS and CDR2 SASEGT. The CDR3 DNA reads as TGTGCCAGCAGTGAGAGGGCCAGGGGGCACACTGAAGCTTTCTTT. Amino acid sequence: CASSERARGHTEAFF.

The J gene is TRBJ1-4, the V gene TRBV6-5; D is possibly TRBD1 (5 bases). This CDR3 comprises 15 residues. V was pared by 7 bases and J by 0 bases, with 12 bases between. Germline V gene data show CDR1 as MNHEY and CDR2 as SVGAGI. This chain's CDR3 is CASIRASATNEKLFF. Here the CDR3 DNA reads TGTGCCAGCATCAGGGCTTCTGCAACTAATGAAAAACTGTTTTTT.

V usage is TRBV19 and J usage is TRBJ2-5; D possibly corresponds to TRBD1 (6 bases). CDR1 is LNHDA and CDR2 is SQIVND in the germline V gene (reference sequence). There are 16 residues in the CDR3. V lost 5 bases, J lost 5 bases, and 21 bases lay in between. The CDR3, as DNA: TGTGCCAGTAGTTACGGGACACCTAATTCAGGGGAGACCCAGTACTTC. It encodes CASSYGTPNSGETQYF. Filled out from reference TRBV19 and TRBJ2-5, the complete variable domain reads DGGITQSPKYLFRKEGQNVTLSCEQNLNHDAMYWYRQDPGQGLRLIYYSQIVNDFQKGDIAEGYSVSREKKESFPLTVTSAQKNPTAFYLCASSYGTPNSGETQYFGPGTRLLVL.

This sequence joins TRBV25-1 and TRBJ1-1, with a weak D call TRBD1 (6 bases). Trimming pared 6 bases from V and 1 base from J, leaving 12 bases between. Germline CDR1 is MGHDK and CDR2 is SYGVNS. The CDR3 totals 14 residues. The CDR3 DNA sequence: TGTGCCAGCAGCAAGACAGGAGAGAACACTGAAGCTTTCTTT. Translation: CASSKTGENTEAFF. The full variable domain, with the rest looked up from reference TRBV25-1 and TRBJ1-1, is EADIYQTPRYLVIGTGKKITLECSQTMGHDKMYWYQQDPGMELHLIHYSYGVNSTEKGDLSSESTVSRIRTEHFPLTLESARPSHTSQYLCASSKTGENTEAFFGQGTRLTVV.